This T cell receptor (beta chain) was profiled in a study of tumor-infiltrating lymphocytes in primary liver carcinoma. As for the study in general: The patients included men and women who were aged 30 to 69 years. Tumor stage was T1-T3 N0M0, and tumor size was roughly 4.2 to 11 cm across.

This clonotype was picked up a small number of times. Its antigen is not known. With a much larger clone just one base away, this may be a read error. This CDR3 is missing its conserved last phenylalanine or tryptophan, likely due to a read error. Study-level results: Researchers did not compare CD4+ and CD8+ repertoires, as samples were bulk unsorted. A significantly higher top-250-clone fraction was recorded for tumors than for blood (p = 0.039).

Unsorted whole blood supplied the RNA, and germline DNA was extracted too. Total RNA amounting to about 520 ng was the source from which TCR beta cDNA was made with a constant-region primer. TCR beta libraries came from three nested multiplex PCR rounds using slightly modified ARM-PCR. TRBV1-TRBV30 forward primers paired with a C-beta reverse primer were used in the first two PCR rounds, which ran approximately 10 cycles each. TCRdb redid the calling of the multiplex PCR reads with MiXCR, one entry per CDR3 protein. The data contain approximately 330,000 distinct CDR3 sequences, about 65% of them singletons. The V gene's germline CDR1 is MNHEY and CDR2 SVGEGT. V shed 2 bases and J shed 0 bases, with 13 bases lying between them. The CDR3 loop spans 16 amino acids.

The sample was peripheral blood. The clonotype comes from a man in his forties or fifties with primary liver carcinoma and hepatitis B virus infection. The chain uses TRBV6-2 or TRBV6-3 and TRBJ2-5; weak D call: TRBD2 (6 bases). In DNA form, the CDR3 reads TGTGCCAGCAGTTACCAACCGACGGGAGACCAAGAGACCCAGTACATC. Amino acid sequence: CASSYQPTGDQETQYI.